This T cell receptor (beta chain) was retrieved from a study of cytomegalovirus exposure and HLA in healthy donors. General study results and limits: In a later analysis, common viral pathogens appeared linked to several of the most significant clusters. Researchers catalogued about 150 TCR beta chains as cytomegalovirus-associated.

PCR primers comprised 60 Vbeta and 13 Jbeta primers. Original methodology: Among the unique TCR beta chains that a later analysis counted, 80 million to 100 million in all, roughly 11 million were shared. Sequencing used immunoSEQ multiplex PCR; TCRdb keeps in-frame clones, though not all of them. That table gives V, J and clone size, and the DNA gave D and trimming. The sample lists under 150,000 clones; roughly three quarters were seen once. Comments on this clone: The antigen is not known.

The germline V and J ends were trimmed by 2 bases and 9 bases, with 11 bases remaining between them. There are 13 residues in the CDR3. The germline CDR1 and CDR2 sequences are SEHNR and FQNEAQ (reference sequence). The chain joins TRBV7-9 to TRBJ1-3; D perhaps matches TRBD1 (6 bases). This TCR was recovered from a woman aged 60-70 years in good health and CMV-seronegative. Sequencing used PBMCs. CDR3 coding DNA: TGTGCCAGCAGCTTACAGGGGCGGGTCACCATATATTTT. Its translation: CASSLQGRVTIYF. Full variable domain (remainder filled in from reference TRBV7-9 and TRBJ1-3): DTGVSQNPRHKITKRGQNVTFRCDPISEHNRLYWYRQTLGQGPEFLTYFQNEAQLEKSRLLSDRFSAERPKGSFSTLEIQRTEQGDSAMYLCASSLQGRVTIYFGEGSWLTVV.